One TCR beta chain is described in this entry. J gave up 0 bases and V 5 bases, and 19 bases lay outside the gene matches. Germline loops: CDR1 LGHDT, CDR2 YNNKEL (reference sequence). This CDR3 spans 20 amino acids. Clones were sequenced by immunoSEQ multiplex PCR, and TCRdb holds only the in-frame ones, with some missing. The sample has around 130,000 clones, about 89% seen once. The source of the sample is a study of blood T cell repertoires in COVID-19. Study-level background: T cells, B-cell-depleted T cells, or PBMCs supplied cDNA or gDNA.

Sample: peripheral blood. The chain links TRBV3-1 (or the pseudogene TRBV3-2) to TRBJ2-4; 7 bases agree with TRBD1. The source of this sequence is a man over 45 with active or convalescent COVID-19. CDR3 in DNA: TGTGCCAGCAGCTCCACCTCATACCGGGACAGAAACTTAGCCAAAAACATTCAGTACTTC. This gives the protein CASSSTSYRDRNLAKNIQYF.